This T cell receptor (beta chain) is drawn from a study of blood T cell repertoires in COVID-19. V was clipped by 3 bases and J by 2 bases, with 11 bases between them. The CDR3 loop spans 13 amino acids. Germline V gives CDR1 GTSNPN, CDR2 SVGIG (reference sequence). Original processing methods: Amplification of reference gene primers provided the estimated nucleated cell counts. Only in-frame clones appear in the TCRdb table, and some are missing; sequencing was by immunoSEQ multiplex PCR. V, J and clone size are taken as reported in that table, and D and trimming were inferred from the DNA itself. Of over 150,000 clones listed, about 86% are singletons.

Sequencing input: peripheral blood. This clonotype was sampled from a man aged 70-80 years with active or convalescent COVID-19. The chain links TRBV30 to TRBJ2-7; a possible D gene is TRBD2 (5 bases). Here the CDR3 DNA reads TGTGCCTGGAGGGACGACGGGGCCTACGAGCAGTACTTC. It translates to CAWRDDGAYEQYF.